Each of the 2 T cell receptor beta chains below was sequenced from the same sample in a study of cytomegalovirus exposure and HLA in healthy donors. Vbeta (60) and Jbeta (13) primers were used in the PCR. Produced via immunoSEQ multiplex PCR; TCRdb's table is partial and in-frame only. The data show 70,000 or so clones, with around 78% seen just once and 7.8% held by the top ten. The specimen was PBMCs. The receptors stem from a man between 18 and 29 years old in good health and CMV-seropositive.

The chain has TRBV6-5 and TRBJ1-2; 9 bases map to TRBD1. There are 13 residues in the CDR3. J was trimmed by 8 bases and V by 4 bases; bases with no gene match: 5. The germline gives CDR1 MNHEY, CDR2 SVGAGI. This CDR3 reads CASSLDRGDGYTF. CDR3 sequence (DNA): TGTGCCAGCAGTTTAGACAGGGGGGACGGCTACACCTTC.

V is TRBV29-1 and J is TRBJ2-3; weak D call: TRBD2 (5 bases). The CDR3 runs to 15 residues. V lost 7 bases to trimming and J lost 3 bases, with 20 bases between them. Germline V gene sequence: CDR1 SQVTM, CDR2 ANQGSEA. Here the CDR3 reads CSAGPGFGVTDTQYF. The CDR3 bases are TGCAGCGCGGGCCCGGGGTTTGGGGTTACAGATACGCAGTATTTT.